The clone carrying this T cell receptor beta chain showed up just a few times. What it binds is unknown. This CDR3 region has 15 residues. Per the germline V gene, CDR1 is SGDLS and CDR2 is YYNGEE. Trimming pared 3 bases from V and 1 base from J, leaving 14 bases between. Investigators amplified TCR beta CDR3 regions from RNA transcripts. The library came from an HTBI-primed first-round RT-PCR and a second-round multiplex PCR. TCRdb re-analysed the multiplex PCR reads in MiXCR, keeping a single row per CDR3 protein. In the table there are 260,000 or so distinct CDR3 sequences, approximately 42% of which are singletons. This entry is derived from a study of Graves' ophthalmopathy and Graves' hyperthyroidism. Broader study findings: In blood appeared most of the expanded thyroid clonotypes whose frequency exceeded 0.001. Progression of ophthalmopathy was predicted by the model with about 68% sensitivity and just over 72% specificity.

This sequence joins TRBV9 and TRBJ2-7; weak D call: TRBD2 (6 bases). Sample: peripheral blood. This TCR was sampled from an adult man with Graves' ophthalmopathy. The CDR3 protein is CASSAALAGSYEQYF. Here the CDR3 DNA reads TGTGCCAGCAGCGCTGCTCTCGCGGGGTCCTACGAGCAGTACTTC.